This T cell receptor beta chain is drawn from a study of T cell repertoires in cytomegalovirus infection. TCRdb redid the calling of the reads with MiXCR, one entry per CDR3 protein. The top ten clones hold about 10% of a sample with 150,000 to 190,000 distinct CDR3 sequences, around 24% of them seen once. Germline assignment: CDR1 SGHTA and CDR2 FQGNSA. Deletions cut 4 bases from V and 6 bases from J, with 10 bases between. This CDR3 region has 12 residues. At least ten counts were recorded for this clonotype. This chain joins TRBV7-2 and TRBJ2-7; D is ambiguous. Sequencing was done on a sample of PBMCs. The sequence was obtained from a human donor in good health (CMV status not recorded). Some clones in this sample may be carry-over from other donors' samples. CDR3 loop: CASSSDIFEQYF. CDR3 DNA: TGTGCCAGCAGCTCAGACATCTTCGAGCAGTACTTC. Using reference TRBV7-2 and TRBJ2-7 for the parts outside the CDR3, the full variable domain is GAGVSQSPSNKVTEKGKDVELRCDPISGHTALYWYRQSLGQGLEFLIYFQGNSAPDKSGLPSDRFSAERTGGSVSTLTIQRTQQEDSAVYLCASSSDIFEQYFGPGTRLTVT.